The 20 T cell receptor beta chains listed next were all sequenced from one sample in a study of blood T cell repertoires in COVID-19. Libraries were prepared by immunoSEQ multiplex PCR; TCRdb keeps only in-frame clonotypes and omits some of them. The sample consists of just under 250,000 clones, 70% to 90% of them appearing once. Material: peripheral blood. Every receptor here comes from a woman in her twenties or thirties who had recovered from COVID-19.

The chain recombines TRBV7-7 with TRBJ2-1, with 8 bases fitting TRBD2. Germline V lookup: CDR1 SSHAT, CDR2 FNYEAQ (reference sequence). V lost 1 base to trimming and J lost 8 bases; unmatched junction nucleotides: 7. This CDR3 is 15 amino acids long. The CDR3 spells CASSLVAGGGDEQFF. The CDR3 coding sequence is TGTGCCAGCAGCTTAGTTGCGGGGGGTGGGGATGAGCAGTTCTTC.

The rearrangement links TRBV9 to TRBJ2-1, with D perhaps TRBD2 (6 bases). CDR1 is SGDLS and CDR2 is YYNGEE in the germline V gene. V was pared by 2 bases and J by 2 bases, with 17 bases between. The CDR3 totals 17 residues. Here the CDR3 DNA reads TGTGCCAGCAGCGTCGGAGCTGGGACTGATGCCTACAATGAGCAGTTCTTC. Protein sequence: CASSVGAGTDAYNEQFF.

This clone turned up a few times. This specimen includes other DNA sequences encoding the same CDR3. This chain links TRBV6-1 with TRBJ2-5; 11 bases are shared with TRBD2. The CDR3 runs 16 residues. Germline V lookup: CDR1 MNHNS, CDR2 SASEGT. J lost 1 base, V lost 2 bases, and 3 bases had no gene match. As DNA, the CDR3 is TGTGCCAGCAGTGAACTAGCGGGGGGTCCCCAAGAGACCCAGTACTTC. Its translation: CASSELAGGPQETQYF.

The table lists this clone with a few counts. This chain uses TRBV11-1 with TRBJ1-2, with TRBD1 identical over 9 bases. CDR1 is SGHAT and CDR2 is FQDESV in the germline V gene (reference sequence). CDR3 length equals 12 residues. With V trimmed by 0 bases and J by 13 bases, 3 bases remained unmatched. The CDR3 DNA is TGTGCCAGCAGCTTAGCAGAGGGACAGGGCACCTTC. Protein sequence: CASSLAEGQGTF.

The chain recombines TRBV30 with TRBJ2-2, with D tentatively TRBD2 (5 bases). The V end was cut by 0 bases, the J end by 4 bases, with 15 bases between. The CDR3 sequence is 16 residues long. Germline V gene sequence: CDR1 GTSNPN, CDR2 SVGIG (reference sequence). In DNA, the CDR3 is TGTGCCTGGAGTGTAGAGGACTCCGCCGGCACCGGGGAGCTGTTTTTT. Protein: CAWSVEDSAGTGELFF.

The rearrangement links TRBV18 to TRBJ1-2, with a weak D call TRBD1 (5 bases). Germline V lookup: CDR1 KGHSH, CDR2 LQKENI. The CDR3 has 14 amino acids. Trimming took 3 bases from V and 2 from J, leaving 10 bases between them. CDR3 in amino acids: CASSPERGNYGYTF. In DNA form, the CDR3 reads TGTGCCAGCTCACCTGAGCGGGGGAACTATGGCTACACCTTC.

This chain connects TRBV7-2 to TRBJ1-2, with 9 bases aligning to TRBD1. This CDR3 has 17 residues. Germline V lookup: CDR1 SGHTA, CDR2 FQGNSA. V was pared by 1 base and J by 4 bases, with 10 bases of the junction left unmatched. The CDR3 coding sequence is TGTGCCAGCAGCTTAGTACAGGGGGCGGGTGGAGGCTATGGCTACACCTTC. It is translated as CASSLVQGAGGGYGYTF. The full variable domain, in which reference TRBV7-2 and TRBJ1-2 provide the parts outside the CDR3, is GAGVSQSPSNKVTEKGKDVELRCDPISGHTALYWYRQSLGQGLEFLIYFQGNSAPDKSGLPSDRFSAERTGGSVSTLTIQRTQQEDSAVYLCASSLVQGAGGGYGYTFGSGTRLTVV.

The V and J genes are TRBV5-4 and TRBJ1-3; perhaps TRBD1 as D (5 bases). CDR1 SGHNT and CDR2 YYREEE come from the germline V gene (reference sequence). The V gene lost 4 bases and the J gene lost 7 bases, with 9 bases spanning the gap. CDR3 size: 12 residues. The CDR3: CASSGRGNTIYF. The CDR3 DNA reads TGTGCCAGCAGCGGACGGGGGAACACCATATATTTT.

Points on this clone: Other DNA sequences in this specimen translate into the identical CDR3. The V call is TRBV4-1, the J call TRBJ1-1, with 8 bases that match TRBD1. The CDR3 length is 16 residues. The V and J ends lost 0 bases and 0 bases, in that order; junction bases with no gene match: 3. Germline CDR1 and CDR2: MGHRA and YSYEKL. The CDR3 is CASSQDGTGMNTEAFF. The DNA for the CDR3 is TGCGCCAGCAGCCAAGATGGGACAGGCATGAACACTGAAGCTTTCTTT.

This clone occurred once. This chain uses TRBV18 with TRBJ2-5; weak D call: TRBD1 (5 bases). Trimming removed 3 bases from V and 2 bases from J, with 25 bases in between. The germline CDR1 and CDR2 sequences are KGHSH and LQKENI. The CDR3 runs 19 residues. CDR3 coding DNA: TGTGCCAGCTCACCTTTTTCTTCCCCCTCTCAGGGTCCACAAGAGACCCAGTACTTC. Amino acids: CASSPFSSPSQGPQETQYF.

The gene calls are TRBV11-3 and TRBJ1-5, with D perhaps TRBD1 (6 bases). The V and J ends lost 0 bases and 1 base respectively, with 10 bases between them. Per germline, CDR1 SGHNT and CDR2 YENEEA. The CDR3 is 16 residues long. CDR3 sequence (DNA): TGTGCCAGCAGCTTAGAGGGGGGGACAAGCAATCAGCCCCAGCATTTT. Amino acids: CASSLEGGTSNQPQHF.

V is TRBV12-5 and J is TRBJ1-1; 7 positions agree with TRBD1. The V and J ends lost 0 bases and 1 base, in that order; junction bases with no gene match: 8. CDR3 length: 17 residues. The V gene's germline CDR1 is LGHNT and CDR2 FRNRAP. The CDR3 DNA sequence: TGTGCTAGTGGTTTGGTAGGGGTGACAGGGACGAACACTGAAGCTTTCTTT. Residues: CASGLVGVTGTNTEAFF.

The V and J genes are TRBV2 and TRBJ2-2; a weak D match, TRBD1 (6 bases). The CDR3 sequence is 15 residues long. Germline-derived CDR1 and CDR2 are SNHLY and FYNNEI. V shed 7 bases and J shed 7 bases, with 19 bases lying between them. CDR3 nucleotide sequence: TGTGCCAGCACCCGGACAGCCGTTTCGGTCGGGGAGCTGTTTTTT. This translates into CASTRTAVSVGELFF.

This clone came up a few times. This chain joins TRBV3-1 (or the pseudogene TRBV3-2) and TRBJ1-1, with D perhaps TRBD1 (5 bases). Trimming left V 1 base short and J 8 bases short, with 11 bases between. Germline V gene data show CDR1 as LGHDT and CDR2 as YNNKEL (reference sequence). The CDR3 covers 13 residues. DNA of the CDR3: TGTGCCAGCAGCCAAGGTTCGGGGGTCGAAGCTTTCTTT. Its translation: CASSQGSGVEAFF.

This clone was found once. This rearrangement joins TRBV5-5 to TRBJ2-1; 11 bases fit TRBD2. The CDR3 sequence is 18 residues long. Trimming at V came to 5 bases and at J to 2 bases, leaving 12 bases not matched to a gene. Germline loops: CDR1 SGHKS, CDR2 YYEKEE (reference sequence). The CDR3 loop reads CASSPVRLAGQTYNEQFF. In DNA form, the CDR3 reads TGTGCCAGCAGTCCGGTAAGACTAGCGGGGCAAACCTACAATGAGCAGTTCTTC.

The CDR3 bases are TGTGCCAGCAGTGAAACAGGAAACTATGGCTACACCTTC. Its protein product is CASSETGNYGYTF. The V call is TRBV2, the J call TRBJ1-2; TRBD1 might be the D (5 bases). From germline, CDR1 is SNHLY and CDR2 FYNNEI. The CDR3 has 13 residues. Trimming took off 2 bases at V and 2 bases at J, with 6 bases between the two ends.

V usage is TRBV6-1 and J usage is TRBJ2-3; 7 bases map to TRBD1. The ends lost 2 bases at V and 11 bases at J; junction bases unmatched: 16. Germline CDR1 is MNHNS and CDR2 is SASEGT. The CDR3 runs to 16 residues. CDR3 sequence reads: CASSELDRQGVGGQYF. As DNA, the CDR3 is TGTGCCAGCAGTGAACTTGATAGACAGGGAGTGGGCGGGCAGTATTTT.

V and J are TRBV25-1 and TRBJ1-4; D might be TRBD1 (6 bases). This CDR3 spans 17 amino acids. V lost 6 bases to trimming and J lost 3 bases, with 20 bases between them. The V gene's germline CDR1 is MGHDK and CDR2 SYGVNS. The CDR3 DNA reads as TGTGCCAGCAGAACCGGAAACCGGGACACACCTAATGAAAAACTGTTTTTT. This gives the protein CASRTGNRDTPNEKLFF.

This clone was picked up a small number of times. The chain uses TRBV28 and TRBJ2-1; 7 nucleotides align to TRBD1. The germline V gene encodes CDR1 MDHEN and CDR2 SYDVKM. J was trimmed by 9 bases and V by 5 bases; bases with no gene match: 16. The CDR3 has 16 amino acids. The CDR3: CASSIPSTGSLAEQFF. CDR3 nucleotides: TGTGCCAGCAGTATCCCATCGACAGGGTCCCTTGCTGAGCAGTTCTTC.

This clone showed up just a few times. This chain connects TRBV18 to TRBJ1-2, with TRBD1 as a possible D gene (6 bases). The V end lost 3 bases, the J end lost 2 bases, and 16 bases lay between the germline ends. Germline values: CDR1 KGHSH, CDR2 LQKENI. This CDR3 is built from 16 residues. CDR3 region: CASSPAQGLLNYGYTF. CDR3 sequence (DNA): TGTGCCAGCTCACCGGCACAGGGCCTACTCAACTATGGCTACACCTTC.